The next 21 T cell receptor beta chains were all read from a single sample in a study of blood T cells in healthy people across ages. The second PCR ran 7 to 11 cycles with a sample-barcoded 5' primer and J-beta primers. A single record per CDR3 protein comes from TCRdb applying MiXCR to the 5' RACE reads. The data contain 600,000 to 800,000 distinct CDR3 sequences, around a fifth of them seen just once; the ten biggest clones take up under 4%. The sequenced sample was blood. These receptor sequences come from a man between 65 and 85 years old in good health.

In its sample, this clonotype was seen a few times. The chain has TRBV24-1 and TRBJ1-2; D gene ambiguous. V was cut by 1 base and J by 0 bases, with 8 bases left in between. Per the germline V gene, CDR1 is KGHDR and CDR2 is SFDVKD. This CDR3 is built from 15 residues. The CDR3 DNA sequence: TGTGCCACCAGTGATTTTTGGGAAACTAACTATGGCTACACCTTC. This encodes CATSDFWETNYGYTF.

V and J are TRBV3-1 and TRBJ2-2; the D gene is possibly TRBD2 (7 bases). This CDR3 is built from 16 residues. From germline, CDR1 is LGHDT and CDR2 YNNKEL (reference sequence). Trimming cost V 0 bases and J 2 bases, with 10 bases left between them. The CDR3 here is CASSQDGGRNTGELFF. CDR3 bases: TGTGCCAGCAGCCAAGACGGGGGGCGCAACACCGGGGAGCTGTTTTTT.

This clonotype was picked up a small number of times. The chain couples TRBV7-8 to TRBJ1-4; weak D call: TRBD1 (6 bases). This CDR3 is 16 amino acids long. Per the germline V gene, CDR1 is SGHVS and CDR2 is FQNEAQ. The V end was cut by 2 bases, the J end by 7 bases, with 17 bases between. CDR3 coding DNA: TGTGCCAGCAGCTTAATCGGGGGGGGCATTGTTGAAAAACTGTTTTTT. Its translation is CASSLIGGGIVEKLFF.

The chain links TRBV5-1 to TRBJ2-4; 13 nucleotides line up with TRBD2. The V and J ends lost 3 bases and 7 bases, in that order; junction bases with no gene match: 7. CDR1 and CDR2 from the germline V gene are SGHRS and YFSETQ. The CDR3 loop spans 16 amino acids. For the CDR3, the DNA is TGCGCCAGCAGCTCCGGGACTAGCGGGGTCGATAACATTCAGTACTTC. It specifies CASSSGTSGVDNIQYF. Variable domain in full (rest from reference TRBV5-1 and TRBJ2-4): KAGVTQTPRYLIKTRGQQVTLSCSPISGHRSVSWYQQTPGQGLQFLFEYFSETQRNKGNFPGRFSGRQFSNSRSEMNVSTLELGDSALYLCASSSGTSGVDNIQYFGAGTRLSVL.

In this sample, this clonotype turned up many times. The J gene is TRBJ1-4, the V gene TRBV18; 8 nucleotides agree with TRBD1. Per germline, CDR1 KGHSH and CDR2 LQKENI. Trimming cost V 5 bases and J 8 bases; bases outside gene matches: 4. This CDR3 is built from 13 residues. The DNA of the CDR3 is TGTGCCAGCTCATCTGCAGGGGGCGAAAAACTGTTTTTT. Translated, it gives CASSSAGGEKLFF.

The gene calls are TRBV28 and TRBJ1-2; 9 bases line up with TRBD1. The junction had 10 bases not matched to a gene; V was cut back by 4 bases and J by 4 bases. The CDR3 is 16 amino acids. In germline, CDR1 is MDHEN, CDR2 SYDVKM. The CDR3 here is CASSSAPGTGTYGYTF. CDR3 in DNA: TGTGCCAGCAGTTCTGCCCCCGGGACAGGGACCTATGGCTACACCTTC.

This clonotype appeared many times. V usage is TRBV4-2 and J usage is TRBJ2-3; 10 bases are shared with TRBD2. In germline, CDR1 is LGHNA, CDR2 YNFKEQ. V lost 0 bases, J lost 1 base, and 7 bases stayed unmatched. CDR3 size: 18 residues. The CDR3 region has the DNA TGTGCCAGCAGCCAAGATCCTAGCGGGAGCGGGGGCACAGATACGCAGTATTTT. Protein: CASSQDPSGSGGTDTQYF.

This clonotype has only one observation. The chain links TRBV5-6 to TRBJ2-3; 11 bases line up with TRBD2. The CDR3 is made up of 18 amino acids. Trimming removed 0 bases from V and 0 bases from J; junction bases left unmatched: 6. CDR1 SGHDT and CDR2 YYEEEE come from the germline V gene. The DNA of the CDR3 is TGTGCCAGCAGCTTGGAGGCTAGCGGGGGGTTTAGCACAGATACGCAGTATTTT. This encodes CASSLEASGGFSTDTQYF.

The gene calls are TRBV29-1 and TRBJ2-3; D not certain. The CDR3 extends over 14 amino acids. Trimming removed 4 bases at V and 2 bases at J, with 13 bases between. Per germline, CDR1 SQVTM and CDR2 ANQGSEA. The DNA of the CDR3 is TGCAGCGTTGCCCAGAACGGTAACACAGATACGCAGTATTTT. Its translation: CSVAQNGNTDTQYF.

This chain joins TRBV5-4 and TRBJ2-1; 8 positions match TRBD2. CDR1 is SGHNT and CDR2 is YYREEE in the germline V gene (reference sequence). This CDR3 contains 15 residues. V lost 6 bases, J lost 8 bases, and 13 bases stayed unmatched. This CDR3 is CASNPQASGHDEQFF. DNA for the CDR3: TGTGCCAGCAACCCCCAGGCTAGCGGGCATGATGAGCAGTTCTTC.

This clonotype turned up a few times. The chain's CDR3 is CASRLWTGDYEQYF. The CDR3 region has the DNA TGCGCCAGCAGATTATGGACAGGGGACTACGAGCAGTACTTC. This sequence joins TRBV5-1 and TRBJ2-5; 9 bases map to TRBD1. The J call may not be correct, given that the DNA end is closer to TRBJ2-7. Germline lookup yields CDR1 SGHRS and CDR2 YFSETQ. The CDR3 loop spans 14 amino acids.

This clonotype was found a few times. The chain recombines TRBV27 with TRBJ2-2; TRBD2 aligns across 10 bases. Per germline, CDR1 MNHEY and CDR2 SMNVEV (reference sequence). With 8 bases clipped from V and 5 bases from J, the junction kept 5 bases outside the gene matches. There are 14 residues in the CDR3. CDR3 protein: CASGLAGVTGELFF. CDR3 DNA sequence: TGTGCCAGCGGCCTAGCGGGAGTTACCGGGGAGCTGTTTTTT.

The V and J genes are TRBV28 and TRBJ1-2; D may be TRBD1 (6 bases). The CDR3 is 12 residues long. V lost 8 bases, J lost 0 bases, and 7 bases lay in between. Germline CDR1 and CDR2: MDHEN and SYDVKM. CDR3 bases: TGTGCCAGCGAGGGGGCTAACTATGGCTACACCTTC. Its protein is CASEGANYGYTF.

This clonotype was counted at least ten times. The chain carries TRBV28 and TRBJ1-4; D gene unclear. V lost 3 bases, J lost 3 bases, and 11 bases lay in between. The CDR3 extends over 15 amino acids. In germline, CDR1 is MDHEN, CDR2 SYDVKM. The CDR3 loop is CASSFLGQSNEKLFF. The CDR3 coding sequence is TGTGCCAGCAGTTTTCTGGGCCAGTCTAATGAAAAACTGTTTTTT.

CDR3 DNA: TGTGCCAGCAGCTTGCAAGAGGGAGCATTCTACGAGCAGTACTTC. It specifies CASSLQEGAFYEQYF. This chain links TRBV7-6 with TRBJ2-7; perhaps TRBD2 as D (5 bases). This CDR3 region has 15 residues. The germline V gene has CDR1 SGHVS and CDR2 FNYEAQ. Between the trimmed V and J ends, which lost 3 bases and 3 bases, there was a span of 15 bases. Full variable domain (remainder filled in from reference TRBV7-6 and TRBJ2-7): GAGVSQSPRYKVTKRGQDVALRCDPISGHVSLYWYRQALGQGPEFLTYFNYEAQQDKSGLPNDRFSAERPEGSISTLTIQRTEQRDSAMYRCASSLQEGAFYEQYFGPGTRLTVT.

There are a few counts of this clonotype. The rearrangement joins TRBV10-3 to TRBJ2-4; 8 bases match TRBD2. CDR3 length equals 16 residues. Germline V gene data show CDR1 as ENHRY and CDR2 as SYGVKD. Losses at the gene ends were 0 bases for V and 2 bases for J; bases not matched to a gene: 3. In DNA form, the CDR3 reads TGTGCCATCAGTGAGTCGAGCGGGAGTACCAAAAACATTCAGTACTTC. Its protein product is CAISESSGSTKNIQYF.

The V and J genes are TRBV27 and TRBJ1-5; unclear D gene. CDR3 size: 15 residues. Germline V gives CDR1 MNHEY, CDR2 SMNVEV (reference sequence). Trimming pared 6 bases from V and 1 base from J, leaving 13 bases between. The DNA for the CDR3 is TGTGCCAGCAGCCGGACGGAGGGCAGCAATCAGCCCCAGCATTTT. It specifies CASSRTEGSNQPQHF.

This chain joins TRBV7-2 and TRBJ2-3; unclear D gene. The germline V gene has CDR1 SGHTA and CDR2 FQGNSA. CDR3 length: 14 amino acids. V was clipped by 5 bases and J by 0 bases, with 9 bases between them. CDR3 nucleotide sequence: TGTGCCAGCAGCCCGCTTTACAGCACAGATACGCAGTATTTT. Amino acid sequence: CASSPLYSTDTQYF. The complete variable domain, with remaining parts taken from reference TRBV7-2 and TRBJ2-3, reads GAGVSQSPSNKVTEKGKDVELRCDPISGHTALYWYRQSLGQGLEFLIYFQGNSAPDKSGLPSDRFSAERTGGSVSTLTIQRTQQEDSAVYLCASSPLYSTDTQYFGPGTRLTVL.

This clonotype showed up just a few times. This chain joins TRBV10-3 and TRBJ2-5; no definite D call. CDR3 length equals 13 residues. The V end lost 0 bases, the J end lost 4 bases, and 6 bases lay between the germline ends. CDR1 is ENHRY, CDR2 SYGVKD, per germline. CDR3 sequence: CAISESQVETQYF. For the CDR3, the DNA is TGTGCCATCAGTGAGTCTCAAGTAGAGACCCAGTACTTC.

Here the CDR3 reads CASSSTGYSYEQYF. The CDR3 bases are TGTGCCAGCAGCTCAACAGGATACTCCTACGAGCAGTACTTC. This chain uses TRBV7-2 with TRBJ2-7, with D perhaps matching TRBD1 (5 bases). Looked up from germline, CDR1 is SGHTA and CDR2 is FQGNSA. V lost 4 bases and J 0 bases, leaving 10 bases between the germline ends. The CDR3 consists of 14 residues.

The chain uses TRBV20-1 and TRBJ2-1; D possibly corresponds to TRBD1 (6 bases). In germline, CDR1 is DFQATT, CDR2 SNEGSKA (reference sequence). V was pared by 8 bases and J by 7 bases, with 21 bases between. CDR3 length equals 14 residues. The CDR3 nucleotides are TGCAGTACCCGTGGTACAGGGTACGCAAATGAGCAGTTCTTC. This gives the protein CSTRGTGYANEQFF.